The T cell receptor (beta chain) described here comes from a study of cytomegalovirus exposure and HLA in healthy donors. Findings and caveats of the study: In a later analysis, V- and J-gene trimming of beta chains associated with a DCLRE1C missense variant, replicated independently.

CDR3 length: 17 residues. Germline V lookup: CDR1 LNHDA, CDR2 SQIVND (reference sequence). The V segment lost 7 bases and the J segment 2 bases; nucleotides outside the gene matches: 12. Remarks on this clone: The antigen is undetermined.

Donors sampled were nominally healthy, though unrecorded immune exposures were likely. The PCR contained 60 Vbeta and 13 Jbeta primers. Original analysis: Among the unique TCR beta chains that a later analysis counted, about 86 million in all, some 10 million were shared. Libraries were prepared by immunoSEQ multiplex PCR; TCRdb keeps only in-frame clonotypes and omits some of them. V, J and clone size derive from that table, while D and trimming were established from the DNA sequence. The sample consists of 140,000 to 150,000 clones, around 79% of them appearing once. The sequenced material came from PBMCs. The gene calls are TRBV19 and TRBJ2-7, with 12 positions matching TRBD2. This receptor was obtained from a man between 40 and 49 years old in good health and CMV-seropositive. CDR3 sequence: CASKASGRGANPYEQYF. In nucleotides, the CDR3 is TGTGCCAGTAAGGCTAGCGGGAGGGGGGCGAATCCCTACGAGCAGTACTTC.